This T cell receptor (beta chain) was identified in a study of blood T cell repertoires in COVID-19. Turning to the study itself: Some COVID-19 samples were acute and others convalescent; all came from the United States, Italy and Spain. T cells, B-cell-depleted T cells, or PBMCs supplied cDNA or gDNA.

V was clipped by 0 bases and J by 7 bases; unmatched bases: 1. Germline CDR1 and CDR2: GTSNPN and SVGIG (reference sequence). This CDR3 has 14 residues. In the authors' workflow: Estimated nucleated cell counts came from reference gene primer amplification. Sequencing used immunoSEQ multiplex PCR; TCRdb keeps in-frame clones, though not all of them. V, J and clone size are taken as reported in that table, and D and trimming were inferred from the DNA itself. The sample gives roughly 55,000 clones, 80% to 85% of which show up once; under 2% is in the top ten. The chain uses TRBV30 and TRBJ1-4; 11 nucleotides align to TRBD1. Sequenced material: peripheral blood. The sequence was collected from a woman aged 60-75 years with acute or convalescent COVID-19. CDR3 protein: CAWSVGQGGEKLFF. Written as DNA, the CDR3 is TGTGCCTGGAGTGTGGGACAGGGGGGTGAAAAACTGTTTTTT. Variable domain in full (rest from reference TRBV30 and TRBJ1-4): SQTIHQWPATLVQPVGSPLSLECTVEGTSNPNLYWYRQAAGRGLQLLFYSVGIGQISSEVPQNLSASRPQDRQFILSSKKLLLSDSGFYLCAWSVGQGGEKLFFGSGTQLSVL.